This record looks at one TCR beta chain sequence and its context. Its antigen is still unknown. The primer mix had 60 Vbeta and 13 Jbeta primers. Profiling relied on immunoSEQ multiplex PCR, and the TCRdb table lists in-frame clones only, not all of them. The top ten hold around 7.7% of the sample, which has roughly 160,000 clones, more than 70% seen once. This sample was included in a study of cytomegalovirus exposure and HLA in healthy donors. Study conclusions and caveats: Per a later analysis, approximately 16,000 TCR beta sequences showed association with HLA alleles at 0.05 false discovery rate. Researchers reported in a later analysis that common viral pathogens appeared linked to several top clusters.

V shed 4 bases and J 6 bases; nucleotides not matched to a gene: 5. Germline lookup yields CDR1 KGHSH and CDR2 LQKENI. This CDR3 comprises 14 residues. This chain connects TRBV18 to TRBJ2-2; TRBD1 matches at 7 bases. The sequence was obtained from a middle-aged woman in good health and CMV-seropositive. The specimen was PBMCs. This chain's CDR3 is CASSRDRAAGELFF. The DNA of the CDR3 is TGTGCCAGCTCACGAGACAGGGCGGCCGGGGAGCTGTTTTTT.